This TCR beta chain originates from a study of blood T cell repertoires in COVID-19. Across the study: Acute-phase and convalescent COVID-19 samples originated in the United States, Italy and Spain. Sources were T cells, B-cell-depleted T cells, or PBMCs; the material itself was cDNA or gDNA.

Original analysis: By means of reference gene primer amplification, nucleated cell counts were estimated. Sequenced by immunoSEQ multiplex PCR; TCRdb stores in-frame clones only, minus some. D and trimming were read from the DNA, whereas the V and J calls and clone size are those reported in that table. This sample carries approximately 210,000 clones, about four fifths of them seen once, and the ten largest clones take approximately 12%. The CDR3 is 16 residues long. V was pared by 4 bases and J by 1 base, with 9 bases of the junction left unmatched. Germline loops: CDR1 MGHRA, CDR2 YSYEKL. V is TRBV4-1 and J is TRBJ2-5; TRBD2 agrees at 7 bases. The sample was peripheral blood. This sequence was found in a middle-aged woman with acute or convalescent COVID-19. CDR3 amino acids: CASSLRAGVFQETQYF. The CDR3, as DNA: TGCGCCAGCAGCCTCCGGGCGGGAGTTTTCCAAGAGACCCAGTACTTC.